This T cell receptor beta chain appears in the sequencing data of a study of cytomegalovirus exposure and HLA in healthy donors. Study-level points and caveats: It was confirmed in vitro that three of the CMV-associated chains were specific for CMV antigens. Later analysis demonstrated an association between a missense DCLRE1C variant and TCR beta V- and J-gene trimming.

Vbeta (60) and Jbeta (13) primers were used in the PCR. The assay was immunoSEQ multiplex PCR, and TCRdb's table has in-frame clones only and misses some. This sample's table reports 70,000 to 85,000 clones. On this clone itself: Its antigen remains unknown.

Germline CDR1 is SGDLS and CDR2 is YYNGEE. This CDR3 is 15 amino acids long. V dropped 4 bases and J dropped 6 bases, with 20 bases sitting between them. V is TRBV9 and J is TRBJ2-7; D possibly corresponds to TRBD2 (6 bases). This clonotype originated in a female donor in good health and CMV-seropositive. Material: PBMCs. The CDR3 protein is CASSPSRVDSGEQYF. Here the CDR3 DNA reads TGTGCCAGCAGCCCTTCGAGGGTAGATAGCGGCGAGCAGTACTTC.